Described below is a single T cell receptor beta chain sequence and its context. The data derive from a study of blood T cell repertoires in COVID-19. Study overall: The United States, Italy and Spain supplied acute and convalescent COVID-19 samples. Sources were T cells, B-cell-depleted T cells, or PBMCs; the material itself was cDNA or gDNA.

In the authors' methods: Amplifying reference gene primers gave estimates of nucleated cell counts. Clones were read by immunoSEQ multiplex PCR, and TCRdb kept only the in-frame ones, dropping some. D and trimming come from the DNA, and the V and J calls and clone size come from that table. The sample has about 190,000 clones, under 90% seen once. The germline V gene has CDR1 LNHDA and CDR2 SQIVND (reference sequence). V trimming: 3 bases; J trimming: 6 bases; junction bases outside the gene matches: 5. The CDR3 has 14 residues. This receptor was taken from a man between 40 and 49 years old with acute or convalescent COVID-19. Sequencing input: peripheral blood. The rearrangement joins TRBV19 to TRBJ2-3; the match to TRBD1 covers 8 bases. The CDR3 is CASSIATGADTQYF. CDR3 DNA sequence: TGTGCCAGTAGTATCGCGACAGGGGCGGATACGCAGTATTTT.